This T cell receptor (beta chain) stems from a study of blood T cell repertoires in COVID-19. Study-level information: Samples came from the United States, Italy and Spain, spanning acute and convalescent COVID-19. The cDNA or gDNA used as material had been derived from T cells, B-cell-depleted T cells, or PBMCs.

As handled by the study authors: Quantification of nucleated cells was approximated via reference gene primer amplification. Sequencing was performed with immunoSEQ multiplex PCR; in TCRdb, only in-frame clones are kept and a portion is missing. V and J calls and clone size are as listed in that table; D and trimming were resolved from the DNA. The table shows about 140,000 clones, with around 89% occurring only once. This CDR3 is 16 amino acids long. Germline V CDR1 and CDR2: KGHSH, LQKENI. Trimming removed 4 bases from V and 3 bases from J, with 17 bases in between. The V call is TRBV18, the J call TRBJ2-3, with TRBD2 as a possible D gene (7 bases). Sample: peripheral blood. This sequence was found in a woman of 80 years or more with acute or convalescent COVID-19. CDR3 in amino acids: CASSRLGGLVTDTQYF. The CDR3 bases are TGTGCCAGCTCACGGCTCGGGGGGCTTGTGACAGATACGCAGTATTTT.